This T cell receptor (beta chain) comes out of a study of blood T cell repertoires in COVID-19. Study background: Nucleic acid was either cDNA or gDNA, and it came from T cells, B-cell-depleted T cells, or PBMCs.

Grouping used clinical history reported by participants in a survey and questionnaire. Sequencing used immunoSEQ multiplex PCR; TCRdb keeps in-frame clones, though not all of them. The sample carries roughly 250,000 clones, more than 75% recorded once. The CDR3 contains 14 residues. The V and J ends lost 4 bases and 4 bases respectively, with 13 bases between them. Per germline, CDR1 SQVTM and CDR2 ANQGSEA. This TCR was recovered from a middle-aged woman with acute COVID-19. This rearrangement joins TRBV29-1 to TRBJ1-4; possible D gene TRBD1, 5 bases. The sequenced material came from PBMCs or T cells enriched from blood (not recorded which). The CDR3 is CSVAWGGLNEKLFF. CDR3 in DNA: TGCAGCGTTGCCTGGGGGGGTCTTAATGAAAAACTGTTTTTT.